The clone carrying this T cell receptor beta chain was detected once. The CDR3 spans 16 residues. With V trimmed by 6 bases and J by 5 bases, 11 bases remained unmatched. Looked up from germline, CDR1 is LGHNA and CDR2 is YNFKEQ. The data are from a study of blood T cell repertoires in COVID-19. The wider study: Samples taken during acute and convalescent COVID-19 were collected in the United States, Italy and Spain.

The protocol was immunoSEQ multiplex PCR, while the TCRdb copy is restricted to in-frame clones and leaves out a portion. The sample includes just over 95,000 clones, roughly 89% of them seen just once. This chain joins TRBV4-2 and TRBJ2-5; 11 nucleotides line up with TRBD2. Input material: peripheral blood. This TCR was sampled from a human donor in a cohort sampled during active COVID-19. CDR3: CASSPLAGGLGETQYF. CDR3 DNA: TGTGCCAGCAGTCCCCTAGCGGGGGGCCTAGGGGAGACCCAGTACTTC.